What follows is one T cell receptor beta chain and its context. Its specificity is not known. This record belongs to a study of PD-1 blockade in mismatch repair-deficient tumors. Study-level results: Tumor-resident clones, often absent from pretreatment blood, expanded after pembrolizumab and then contracted.

The TCR-sequenced patients were a few responders to pembrolizumab. Germline V gene lookup returns CDR1 SGHRS and CDR2 YFSETQ. V lost 6 bases to trimming and J lost 7 bases, with 20 bases between them. This CDR3 region has 14 residues. TCRdb keeps only in-frame clones here, not all; method: immunoSEQ multiplex PCR. This sample yields about 14,000 clones, of which 65% to 90% are seen a single time; 1.8% belongs to the top ten. The TCR comes from an adult with mismatch repair-deficient cancer. This sequence joins TRBV5-1 and TRBJ2-7; maybe TRBD1 (5 bases). The sample was PBMCs, taken less than 15 weeks after starting pembrolizumab. Here the CDR3 reads CASKGVTESAEQYF. CDR3 nucleotide sequence: TGCGCCAGCAAGGGCGTGACAGAGTCGGCGGAGCAGTACTTC.